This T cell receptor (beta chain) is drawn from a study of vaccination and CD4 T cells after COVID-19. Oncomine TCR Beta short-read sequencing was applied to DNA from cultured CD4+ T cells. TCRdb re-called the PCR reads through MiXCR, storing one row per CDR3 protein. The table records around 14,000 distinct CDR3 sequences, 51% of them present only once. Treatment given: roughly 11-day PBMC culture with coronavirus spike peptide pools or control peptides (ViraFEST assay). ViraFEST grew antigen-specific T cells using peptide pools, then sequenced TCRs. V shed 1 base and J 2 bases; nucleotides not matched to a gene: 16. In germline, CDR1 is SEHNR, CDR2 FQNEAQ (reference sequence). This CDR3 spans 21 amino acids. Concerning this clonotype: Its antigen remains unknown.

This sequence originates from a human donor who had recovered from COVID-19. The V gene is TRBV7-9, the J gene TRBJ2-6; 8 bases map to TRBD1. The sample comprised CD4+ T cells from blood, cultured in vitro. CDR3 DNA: TGTGCCAGCAGCTTAGTGGGCTTACAGGGGGATGCTACTGCTGGGGCCAACGTCCTGACTTTC. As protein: CASSLVGLQGDATAGANVLTF.